Each of the 4 T cell receptor beta chains below was sequenced from the same sample in a study of cytomegalovirus exposure and HLA in healthy donors. PCR involved 60 Vbeta and 13 Jbeta primers. Sequenced by immunoSEQ multiplex PCR; TCRdb stores in-frame clones only, minus some. The sample has 150,000 to 250,000 clones, around 80% seen once. What was sequenced was PBMCs. The receptor set was obtained from a woman aged 25 to 39 in good health and CMV-seropositive.

This chain uses TRBV6-1 with TRBJ2-1; perhaps TRBD1 as D (6 bases). Germline CDR1 MNHNS, CDR2 SASEGT. This CDR3 spans 14 amino acids. Trimming removed 6 bases at V and 5 bases at J, with 14 bases between. The CDR3 DNA reads as TGTGCCAGCAGATTACCGGGACACCACAATGAGCAGTTCTTC. It specifies CASRLPGHHNEQFF.

This clone is a singleton in its sample. The J gene is TRBJ2-1, the V gene TRBV29-1; D perhaps matches TRBD1 (6 bases). Trimming removed 4 bases from V and 8 bases from J, with 12 bases in between. Germline V CDR1 and CDR2: SQVTM, ANQGSEA. The CDR3 has 12 amino acids. CDR3 sequence (DNA): TGCAGCGTTGGGACAGTGCGGGATGAGCAGTTCTTC. Protein: CSVGTVRDEQFF.

The CDR3 coding sequence is TGTGCCAGCAGCTTAGATACGGGCACCGGGGAGCTGTTTTTT. Protein product: CASSLDTGTGELFF. V gene TRBV7-9 combines with J gene TRBJ2-2; D remains unclear. V lost 1 base to trimming and J lost 4 bases, with 7 bases between them. In germline, CDR1 is SEHNR, CDR2 FQNEAQ (reference sequence). CDR3 length: 14 residues. The variable domain in full, completed from reference TRBV7-9 and TRBJ2-2, reads DTGVSQNPRHKITKRGQNVTFRCDPISEHNRLYWYRQTLGQGPEFLTYFQNEAQLEKSRLLSDRFSAERPKGSFSTLEIQRTEQGDSAMYLCASSLDTGTGELFFGEGSRLTVL.

This clone was counted a few times. The chain carries TRBV7-2 and TRBJ2-2; 13 nucleotides agree with TRBD2. CDR3 length: 18 residues. Germline loops: CDR1 SGHTA, CDR2 FQGNSA. V lost 0 bases and J lost 5; bases outside the gene matches: 6. CDR3 DNA sequence: TGTGCCAGCAGCTTAGCATTGACTAGCGGGAGGAGAACCGGGGAGCTGTTTTTT. This translates into CASSLALTSGRRTGELFF.